The clone carrying this TCR beta chain was detected only a few times. Its target is unknown. The entry originates in a study of cytomegalovirus exposure and HLA in healthy donors. Notes on the study in general: As a later analysis showed, several of the most significant clusters appeared to be linked to common viral pathogens. HLA allele associations emerged for fewer than 20,000 TCR beta sequences in a later analysis, at 0.05 false discovery rate. Confirmation was obtained in vitro that three CMV-associated chains are specific for CMV antigens.

The PCR made use of 60 Vbeta and 13 Jbeta primers. Profiled with immunoSEQ multiplex PCR; TCRdb holds only in-frame clones, not every one. The table records under 130,000 clones, roughly 13% of them present only once. V lost 4 bases and J 2 bases, leaving 15 bases between the germline ends. The length of the CDR3 is 17 residues. Germline-derived CDR1 and CDR2 are SGHAT and FQNNGV. The J gene is TRBJ2-6, the V gene TRBV11-2; possibly TRBD2 for D (6 bases). Sequenced input: PBMCs. The TCR comes from a man aged 40-49 years in good health and CMV-seropositive. The CDR3 region has the DNA TGTGCCAGCAGCTCTCGAGGAGGGGCGCCTGGGGCCAACGTCCTGACTTTC. It translates to CASSSRGGAPGANVLTF. Looking up the rest from reference TRBV11-2 and TRBJ2-6 gives the full variable domain: EAGVAQSPRYKIIEKRQSVAFWCNPISGHATLYWYQQILGQGPKLLIQFQNNGVVDDSQLPKDRFSAERLKGVDSTLKIQPAKLEDSAVYLCASSSRGGAPGANVLTFGAGSRLTVL.